The TCR beta chain under discussion was sequenced for a study of OX40 agonist ivuxolimab in advanced cancers. Study observations and caveats: CD8+ T cells were the subset that, on average, had more expanded clones than CD4+. Among the least clonally expanded were partial responders at 0.1-3.0 mg/kg.

The assay was immunoSEQ multiplex PCR, and TCRdb's table has in-frame clones only and misses some. This table holds fewer than 90,000 clones, 75% to 95% found once. This CDR3 region has 15 residues. Trimming pared 1 base from V and 4 bases from J, leaving 11 bases between. Germline CDR1 and CDR2: SGHKS and YYEKEE (reference sequence). With regard to this clone: Its antigen is not known.

The input for sequencing was CD4+ or CD8+ T cells sorted from blood, taken in a trial of the OX40 agonist ivuxolimab. The rearrangement joins TRBV5-5 to TRBJ1-4; D possibly corresponds to TRBD1 (5 bases). This TCR came from an adult with an advanced solid tumor such as melanoma, head and neck, liver or kidney cancer. The CDR3 loop is CASSLMRGFNEKLFF. CDR3 nucleotide sequence: TGTGCCAGCAGCTTGATGAGGGGATTTAATGAAAAACTGTTTTTT.